Listed below are T cell receptor beta chains from one sample, sequenced in a study of cytomegalovirus exposure and HLA in healthy donors. Some clones are missing from TCRdb's copy, which holds only in-frame ones; the method was immunoSEQ multiplex PCR. The sample shows 100,000 to 150,000 clones, around four fifths of them seen only once. Material for sequencing was PBMCs. These receptors were obtained from a man aged 25-45 years in good health and CMV-seropositive. CDR3s include the opening cysteine and the closing phenylalanine or tryptophan. The order of the fields is D gene, V gene, J gene, clone size, CDR3 protein, CDR3 DNA. The D gene is left open where the match is weak. Clone size, where shown, is once, few, many, or a class for clones that have expanded.

TRBD2	TRBV6-5	TRBJ2-3	-	CASHPGGTDTQYF	TGTGCCAGCCACCCCGGGGGGACAGATACGCAGTATTTT
-	TRBV5-4	TRBJ1-2	-	CASSLAVGFGVNNNYGYTF	TGTGCCAGCAGCTTGGCGGTGGGTTTTGGAGTCAACAATAACTATGGCTACACCTTC
-	TRBV5-1	TRBJ2-3	-	CASSSYQEATDTQYF	TGCGCCAGCAGCTCTTACCAGGAAGCAACAGATACGCAGTATTTT
-	TRBV5-8	TRBJ2-6	-	CASSLVGDTSGANVLTF	TGTGCCAGCAGCTTGGTAGGCGACACTTCTGGGGCCAACGTCCTGACTTTC
TRBD2	TRBV5-6	TRBJ2-7	-	CASSPGVGRESNEQYF	TGTGCCAGCAGCCCGGGAGTCGGGCGGGAGTCTAACGAGCAGTACTTC
TRBD1	TRBV7-2	TRBJ2-1	once	CASSFGQGLREKYNEQFF	TGTGCCAGCAGCTTTGGACAGGGCTTAAGGGAGAAGTACAATGAGCAGTTCTTC
-	TRBV5-8	TRBJ1-3	-	CASSLAARVGNTIYF	TGTGCCAGCAGCTTGGCAGCGAGGGTCGGAAACACCATATATTTT
TRBD2	TRBV7-2	TRBJ2-1	-	CASSLVGSGTPSYNEQFF	TGTGCCAGCAGCTTAGTGGGGAGCGGGACTCCCTCCTACAATGAGCAGTTCTTC
-	TRBV29-1	TRBJ2-5	-	CSVEGQPDQETQYF	TGCAGCGTTGAAGGACAGCCGGACCAAGAGACCCAGTACTTC
TRBD1	TRBV10-1	TRBJ1-1	-	CASSVDRGGENTEAFF	TGCGCCAGCAGTGTGGACAGGGGGGGCGAGAACACTGAAGCTTTCTTT
TRBD2	TRBV11-2	TRBJ2-2	-	CASSLYGTSVLGELFF	TGTGCCAGCAGCTTATATGGGACTAGCGTCCTGGGGGAGCTGTTTTTT
-	TRBV19	TRBJ2-7	-	CASSFRRGYEQYF	TGTGCCAGTAGTTTTAGACGGGGCTACGAGCAGTACTTC
TRBD1	TRBV7-7	TRBJ2-5	few	CASSPRVGQGVLYF	TGTGCCAGCAGCCCTAGGGTTGGACAGGGCGTTCTGTACTTC
-	TRBV5-1	TRBJ2-1	-	CASSAGRYNEQFF	TGCGCCAGCAGCGCGGGACGCTACAATGAGCAGTTCTTC
-	TRBV5-1	TRBJ2-3	-	CASSLLTDTQYF	TGCGCCAGCAGCTTACTCACAGATACGCAGTATTTT
TRBD2	TRBV4-1	TRBJ2-5	-	CASSQDSGTGETQYF	TGCGCCAGCAGCCAGGATAGCGGGACTGGAGAGACCCAGTACTTC
TRBD2	TRBV4-3	TRBJ2-4	-	CASSHSHKGLAGKNIQYF	TGCGCCAGCAGCCATTCACATAAGGGACTAGCGGGAAAAAACATTCAGTACTTC
TRBD2	TRBV4-3	TRBJ2-3	-	CASSSASYGGRITDTQYF	TGCGCCAGCAGCTCAGCCTCCTATGGCGGGAGGATCACAGATACGCAGTATTTT
-	TRBV27	TRBJ2-2	once	CASSERRQRQNTGELFF	TGTGCCAGCAGTGAGCGACGACAGAGGCAAAACACCGGGGAGCTGTTTTTT
-	TRBV27	TRBJ2-7	-	CASSHTGTGSYEQYF	TGTGCCAGCAGCCACACCGGGACTGGTTCCTACGAGCAGTACTTC
-	TRBV9	TRBJ1-3	-	CASSHSSLVPSGNTIYF	TGTGCCAGCAGCCACTCCTCTCTAGTCCCCTCTGGAAACACCATATATTTT
-	TRBV30	TRBJ2-3	-	CAWSVRGRFGTDTQYF	TGTGCCTGGAGTGTCCGCGGTAGGTTCGGCACAGATACGCAGTATTTT
TRBD1	TRBV11-2	TRBJ1-1	-	CASSIGQGTEAFF	TGTGCCAGCAGCATAGGACAGGGCACTGAAGCTTTCTTT
-	TRBV28	TRBJ1-1	-	CASSLYQGAPEAFF	TGTGCCAGCAGTTTATACCAAGGGGCCCCTGAAGCTTTCTTT
TRBD1	TRBV4-2	TRBJ1-1	-	CASSQRQGANTEAFF	TGTGCCAGCAGCCAAAGGCAGGGGGCGAACACTGAAGCTTTCTTT
TRBD1	TRBV27	TRBJ1-2	-	CASSPDRGHGGYTF	TGTGCCAGCAGTCCGGACAGGGGGCATGGAGGCTACACCTTC
-	TRBV9	TRBJ1-2	-	CASSGEGSNYGYTF	TGTGCCAGCAGCGGGGAGGGGTCAAACTATGGCTACACCTTC
TRBD1	TRBV19	TRBJ2-7	-	CASRSSGTDAYEQYF	TGTGCCAGTAGATCATCCGGGACAGATGCCTACGAGCAGTACTTC
-	TRBV25-1	TRBJ1-5	-	CASSPGSQADQPQHF	TGTGCCAGCAGCCCTGGGAGCCAGGCGGATCAGCCCCAGCATTTT
-	TRBV5-5	TRBJ2-1	-	CASSLASRGYNEQFF	TGTGCCAGCAGCTTGGCCTCGCGGGGCTACAATGAGCAGTTCTTC
TRBD1	TRBV2	TRBJ2-3	-	CASSHYRDRFTDTQYF	TGTGCCAGCAGTCATTACCGGGACAGGTTCACAGATACGCAGTATTTT
-	TRBV9	TRBJ1-1	-	CASSVSGTLTAEAFF	TGTGCCAGCAGCGTTAGTGGGACACTCACGGCTGAAGCTTTCTTT
-	TRBV2	TRBJ2-1	-	CASRGDRSGGNEQFF	TGTGCCAGCAGGGGAGACAGGTCAGGTGGAAATGAGCAGTTCTTC
-	TRBV5-1	TRBJ1-2	few	CASSANRDGYTF	TGCGCCAGCAGCGCAAATCGAGATGGCTACACCTTC
-	TRBV18	TRBJ2-3	few	CASSPHAGDFTDTQYF	TGTGCCAGCTCACCCCACGCAGGGGATTTCACAGATACGCAGTATTTT
TRBD1	TRBV2	TRBJ1-5	-	CASSLQGVDQPQHF	TGTGCCAGCAGTTTACAGGGGGTTGATCAGCCCCAGCATTTT
-	TRBV6-5	TRBJ2-5	-	CASSSGQRGGAQYF	TGTGCCAGCAGTTCCGGACAGAGGGGGGGGGCCCAGTACTTC
TRBD1	TRBV28	TRBJ2-1	once	CASSRYWTGLLGEQGEQFF	TGTGCCAGCAGTCGCTACTGGACAGGGCTGCTTGGGGAACAGGGTGAGCAGTTCTTC